This entry is about one T cell receptor (beta chain). The data belong to a study of T cell changes during pregnancy in multiple sclerosis. Some clones are missing from TCRdb's copy, which holds only in-frame ones; the method was immunoSEQ multiplex PCR. The sample lists around 36,000 clones; about 92% were seen once. Germline CDR1 is LNHNV and CDR2 is YYDKDF (reference sequence). The CDR3 runs to 17 residues. Deletions cut 0 bases from V and 1 base from J, with 15 bases between. This specimen consisted of CD8+ T cells from peripheral blood mononuclear cells, obtained in the first trimester of pregnancy. This clonotype originated in a female donor with multiple sclerosis, enrolled in a pregnancy study. The chain joins TRBV15 to TRBJ2-5; D call uncertain. The CDR3 here is CATSRDLQSESQETQYF. CDR3 coding DNA: TGTGCCACCAGCAGAGATTTACAGTCAGAGTCCCAAGAGACCCAGTACTTC.